Ten or more counts support the clone carrying this TCR beta chain. What it binds is not known. The record originates from a study of CD8 T cells in ankylosing spondylitis. Study-level results: Before this, some motif variants had been reported in reactive arthritis synovial fluid and blood. Ankylosing spondylitis blood appeared to be characterized by a TCR beta motif of fewer than ten highly homologous variants. Peripheral blood samples showed relatively rare disease-linked clones, and these clones were CD8+. Clones tied to disease were said to be significantly enriched in matched ankylosing spondylitis synovial fluid.

The authors made TCR beta libraries by quantitative 5'-RACE with molecular barcodes. TCRdb processed the 5' RACE reads anew with MiXCR; each CDR3 protein has one entry. The repertoire holds 500,000 to 650,000 distinct CDR3 sequences, over 4% seen once, with approximately 4% in the top ten. The V segment lost 5 bases and the J segment 2 bases; nucleotides outside the gene matches: 6. Per germline, CDR1 MNHEY and CDR2 SMNVEV (reference sequence). This CDR3 is 14 amino acids long. The sequence derives from a male donor with ankylosing spondylitis. What was sequenced was blood, either unsorted or a sorted T cell fraction (not recorded which). J is TRBJ2-7 and V is TRBV27, with 7 positions matching TRBD1. The DNA for the CDR3 is TGTGCCAGCAGTCCCGGACAGGACCCCTACGAGCAGTACTTC. It yields the protein CASSPGQDPYEQYF.